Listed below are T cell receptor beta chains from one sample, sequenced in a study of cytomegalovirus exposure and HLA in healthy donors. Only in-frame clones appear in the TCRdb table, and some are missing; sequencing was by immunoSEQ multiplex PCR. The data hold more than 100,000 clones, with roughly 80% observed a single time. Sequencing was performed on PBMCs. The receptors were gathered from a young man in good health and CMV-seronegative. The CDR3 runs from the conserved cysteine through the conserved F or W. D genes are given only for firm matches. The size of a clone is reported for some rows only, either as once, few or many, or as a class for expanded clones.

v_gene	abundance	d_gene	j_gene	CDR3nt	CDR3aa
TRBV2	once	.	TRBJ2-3	TGTGCCAGCAGCCCACAGGGAACAGATACGCAGTATTTT	CASSPQGTDTQYF
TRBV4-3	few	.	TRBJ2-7	TGCGCCAGCAGCCAAGATGAGGGTCAAATCTACGAGCAGTACTTC	CASSQDEGQIYEQYF
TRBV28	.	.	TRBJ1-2	TGTGCCAGCAGTATGGCAGGGAAAAACTATGGCTACACCTTC	CASSMAGKNYGYTF
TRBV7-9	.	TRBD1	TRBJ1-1	TGTGCCAGCAGACGACAGGGGAACACTGAAGCTTTCTTT	CASRRQGNTEAFF
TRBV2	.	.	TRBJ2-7	TGTGCCAGCATCGGGAGCTTGGAGCAGTACTTC	CASIGSLEQYF
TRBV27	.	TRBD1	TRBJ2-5	TGTGCCAGTTCAGGGGGTAAAGAGACCCAGTACTTC	CASSGGKETQYF
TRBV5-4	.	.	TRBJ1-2	TGTGCCAGCAGCTTGGTTGGGGGGATCTATGGCTACACCTTC	CASSLVGGIYGYTF
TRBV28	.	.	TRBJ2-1	TGTGCCAGTCTATCAGGCAATGAGCAGTTCTTC	CASLSGNEQFF
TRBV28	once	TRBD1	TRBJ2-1	TGTGCCTCATCGACAGGGGGGGATGAGCAGTTCTTC	CASSTGGDEQFF
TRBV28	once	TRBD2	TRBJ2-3	TGTGCCAGCAGCGGGGCGGGGGGGGAGGGGACGCAGTATTTT	CASSGAGGEGTQYF
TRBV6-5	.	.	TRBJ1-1	TGTGCCAGCAGTTACTCGCGCTCGTCTGAAGCTTTCTTT	CASSYSRSSEAFF
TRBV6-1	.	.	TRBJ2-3	TGTGCCAGCAACCGGGACAACGCAGATACGCAGTATTTT	CASNRDNADTQYF
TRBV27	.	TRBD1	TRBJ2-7	TGTGCCAGCAGTTTAATACCTCCAGGGGGCCCGGTGGCCTACGAGCAGTACTTC	CASSLIPPGGPVAYEQYF
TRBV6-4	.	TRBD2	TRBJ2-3	TGTGCCAGCAGTTCACTAGCGGGGGGTAGCACAGATACGCAGTATTTT	CASSSLAGGSTDTQYF
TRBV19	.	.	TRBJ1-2	TGTGCCAGTAGTACGGCCGGGATTTATGGCTACACCTTC	CASSTAGIYGYTF
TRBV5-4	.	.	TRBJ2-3	TGTGCCAGCAGCCCAGCAAGTGCGGGTCGGGGGACAGATACGCAGTATTTT	CASSPASAGRGTDTQYF
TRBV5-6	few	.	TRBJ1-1	TGTGCCAGCAGCTCGGCGTCAGGGGCCACTGAAGCTTTCTTT	CASSSASGATEAFF
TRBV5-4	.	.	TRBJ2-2	TGTGCCAGCAGCTTGGCCCAGCGGGGACACGGGGAGCTGTTTTTT	CASSLAQRGHGELFF
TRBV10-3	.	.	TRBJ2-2	TGTGCCATCAGTGTCGGACTTAAGAACACCGGGGAGCTGTTTTTT	CAISVGLKNTGELFF
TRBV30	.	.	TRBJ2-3	TGTGCCTGGACCCCCCTAACAGATACGCAGTATTTT	CAWTPLTDTQYF
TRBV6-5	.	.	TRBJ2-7	TGTGCCAGCAGTCCGGGTAATTACGAGCAGTACTTC	CASSPGNYEQYF
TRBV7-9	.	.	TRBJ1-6	TGTGCCAGCAGCTCGACGGGACTAGGGGCCAATTCACCCCTCCACTTT	CASSSTGLGANSPLHF
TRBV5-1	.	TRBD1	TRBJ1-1	TGCGCCAGCAGCTCGACAGGGGCGGACACTGAAGCTTTCTTT	CASSSTGADTEAFF
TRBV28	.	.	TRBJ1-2	TGTGCCAGCAGCCCAGTGGACAGATTAAACCATGGCTACACCTTC	CASSPVDRLNHGYTF
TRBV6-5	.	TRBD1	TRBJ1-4	TGTGCCAGCAGCCGACAGGGTGAAAAACTGTTTTTT	CASSRQGEKLFF
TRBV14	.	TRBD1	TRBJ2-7	TGTGCCAGCAGCCAAGATAGACGCGGGACAGGGCTCTCCTACGAGCAGTACTTC	CASSQDRRGTGLSYEQYF
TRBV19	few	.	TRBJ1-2	TGTGCCAGTAGTTGGGCAGGGGGCTACACCTTC	CASSWAGGYTF
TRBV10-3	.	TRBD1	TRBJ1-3	TGTGCCATCAACCCAGGGACAGGTGGAAACACCATATATTTT	CAINPGTGGNTIYF
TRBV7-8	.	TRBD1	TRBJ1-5	TGTGCCAGCAGCACCTTTCCGGGACAGGGCAGGGGCAATCAGCCCCAGCATTTT	CASSTFPGQGRGNQPQHF
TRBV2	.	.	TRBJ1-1	TGTGCCAGCAGTGAAGTGGTTTCCCTGAGAGCTTTCTTT	CASSEVVSLRAFF
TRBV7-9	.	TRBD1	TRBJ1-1	TGTGCCAGCAGCCAGGGGGCCGATGGGGGGCCTGAAGCTTTCTTT	CASSQGADGGPEAFF
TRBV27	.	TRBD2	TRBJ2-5	TGTGCCAGCAGTTTACAGGGCGGGGGGACCCAGTACTTC	CASSLQGGGTQYF
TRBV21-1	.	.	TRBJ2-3	TGTGCCAGCAGTGGGACAGGGGGCACAGATACGCAGTATTTT	CASSGTGGTDTQYF
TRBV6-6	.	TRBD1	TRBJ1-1	TGTGCCAGCAGTTGGGCAACGACAGGGGAGGGCACTGAAGCTTTCTTT	CASSWATTGEGTEAFF
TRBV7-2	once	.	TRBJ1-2	TGTGCCAGCAGCACCTCAACGGGGGGAGGCTACACCTTC	CASSTSTGGGYTF
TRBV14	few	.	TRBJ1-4	TGTGCCAGCAGTCCTTTGGGTGCAGGGATAGGGGAAAAACTGTTTTTT	CASSPLGAGIGEKLFF
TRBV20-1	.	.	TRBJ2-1	TGCAGTGCTTCCCGGGCGGGGGAGCAGTTCTTC	CSASRAGEQFF
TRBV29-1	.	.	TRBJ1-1	TGCAGAGTCGCGGGGAACACTGAAGCTTTCTTT	CRVAGNTEAFF
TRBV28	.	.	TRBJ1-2	TGTGCCAGCAGTCTGTTCAGGGGAAGTGGCTACACCTTC	CASSLFRGSGYTF
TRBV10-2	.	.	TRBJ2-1	TGCGCCAGCAGTGATAGGACTGCCAATGAGCAGTTCTTC	CASSDRTANEQFF